A selection of T cell receptor beta chains follows, all from one sample in a study of blood T cell repertoires in COVID-19. Sequencing used immunoSEQ multiplex PCR; TCRdb keeps in-frame clones, though not all of them. The sample lists 95,000 or so clones, around nine tenths occurring once. The specimen sequenced was peripheral blood. These receptor sequences come from a woman in her 70s with acute or convalescent COVID-19. Each CDR3 is given with its conserved first and last residue. Fields, in order: V gene, D gene, J gene, clone size, CDR3 DNA, CDR3 protein. D genes are given only for firm matches. Expanded clones are given a class, and other clones once, few, many or no size at all.

TRBV5-6	.	TRBJ2-1	.	TGTGCCAGCAGCTTCGACGGAGTCAATGAGCAGTTCTTC	CASSFDGVNEQFF
TRBV10-2	.	TRBJ2-1	.	TGCGCCAGCAAATCGACAGACCTGGACAATGAGCAGTTCTTC	CASKSTDLDNEQFF
TRBV6-5	.	TRBJ1-4	.	TGTGCCAGCAGGGACCGACAGGCCCCTAATGAAAAACTGTTTTTT	CASRDRQAPNEKLFF
TRBV3-1/TRBV3-2	TRBD2	TRBJ2-7	.	TGTGCCAGCAGCCAAGAAGAGGGAATAGCGGGAGGCTACGAGCAGTACTTC	CASSQEEGIAGGYEQYF
TRBV7-9	.	TRBJ1-2	.	TGTGCCAGCAGCGTCCAGACAGGCAGCTATGGCTACACCTTC	CASSVQTGSYGYTF
TRBV10-1	.	TRBJ2-5	.	TGCGCCACTAGGGGGGGCGGCGAAGAGACCCAGTACTTC	CATRGGGEETQYF
TRBV5-1	TRBD1	TRBJ1-1	.	TGCGCCAGCAGCTCCAAGACAGGGTGGGACCTTCTAACTGAAGCTTTCTTT	CASSSKTGWDLLTEAFF
TRBV28	TRBD1	TRBJ1-4	.	TGTGCCAGCAGTTTCGGACAGGGGGCGAGGAAACTGTTTTTT	CASSFGQGARKLFF
TRBV19	.	TRBJ2-5	once	TGTGCCAGTAGTCGAACAGGGAGGGGACAAGAGACCCAGTACTTC	CASSRTGRGQETQYF
TRBV6-5	TRBD1	TRBJ1-5	.	TGTGCCAGCAGAGGGGGCACCAATCAGCCCCAGCATTTT	CASRGGTNQPQHF
TRBV5-1	TRBD2	TRBJ2-5	.	TGCGCCAGCAGCTTGGCTCTAGCGGGGGAAGAGACCCAGTACTTC	CASSLALAGEETQYF